This record covers a single T cell receptor (beta chain). Its antigen is unidentified. The sample belongs to a study of regulatory T cells in long-lasting Graves disease. Study as a whole: Prior antithyroid drug treatment in newly diagnosed Graves' patients lasted under 3 months. The study, taken as a whole, reports: There were preferences for TRBV28, TRBJ1-2 and TRBJ2-5 in persistent disease. Whereas 1,000 or so public clonotypes were shared by new patients, persistent patients shared more, at some 2,500.

With iRepertoire HTBI primers and Arm-PCR of CDR3 regions, TCR beta libraries were built. From the multiplex PCR reads, TCRdb called clonotypes with MiXCR, one entry per CDR3 protein. Of 200,000 to 250,000 distinct CDR3 sequences in the sample, roughly 18% were seen once. The germline V and J ends were trimmed by 5 bases and 6 bases, with 13 bases remaining between them. CDR3 size: 14 residues. Time point indicated: newly diagnosed GD, antithyroid drugs for less than 3 months. RNA extracted from PBMCs served as the sequencing template. Peripheral blood, 7 to 9.5 milliliters per patient, was collected in EDTA tubes.

The specimen was peripheral blood mononuclear cells (PBMCs), collected at new diagnosis, from a patient treated with antithyroid drugs. The genes are TRBV12-3 or TRBV12-4 and TRBJ2-2; D is undetermined. The TCR comes from a female donor with Graves disease. The CDR3 bases are TGTGCCAGCAGTCTAACCGGCGGCGCCGGGGAGCTGTTTTTT. The encoded protein is CASSLTGGAGELFF.